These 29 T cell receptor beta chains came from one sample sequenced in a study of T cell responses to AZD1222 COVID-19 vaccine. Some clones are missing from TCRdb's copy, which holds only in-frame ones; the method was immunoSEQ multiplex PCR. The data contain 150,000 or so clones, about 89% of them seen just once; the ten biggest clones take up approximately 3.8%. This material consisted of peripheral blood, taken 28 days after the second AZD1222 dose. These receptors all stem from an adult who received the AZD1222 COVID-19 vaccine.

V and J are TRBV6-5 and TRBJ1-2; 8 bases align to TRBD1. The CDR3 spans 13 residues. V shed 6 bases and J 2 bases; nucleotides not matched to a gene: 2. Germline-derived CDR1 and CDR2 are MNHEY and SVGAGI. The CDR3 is CASRRQGNYGYTF. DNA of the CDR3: TGTGCCAGCAGACGACAGGGGAACTATGGCTACACCTTC.

This chain's CDR3 is CASSLGQPKEQYF. Here the CDR3 DNA reads TGCGCCAGCAGCTTGGGACAGCCTAAAGAGCAGTACTTC. The chain is built from TRBV5-1 and TRBJ2-7; D is perhaps TRBD1 (5 bases). Trimming removed 0 bases from V and 7 bases from J, with 11 bases in between. The CDR3 is 13 amino acids. CDR1 is SGHRS, CDR2 YFSETQ, per germline.

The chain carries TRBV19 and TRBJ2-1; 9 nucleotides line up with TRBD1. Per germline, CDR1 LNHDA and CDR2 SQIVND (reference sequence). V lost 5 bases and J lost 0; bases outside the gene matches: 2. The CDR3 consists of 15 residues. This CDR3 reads CASSLDRGSYNEQFF. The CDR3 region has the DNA TGTGCCAGTAGTCTGGACAGGGGCTCCTACAATGAGCAGTTCTTC.

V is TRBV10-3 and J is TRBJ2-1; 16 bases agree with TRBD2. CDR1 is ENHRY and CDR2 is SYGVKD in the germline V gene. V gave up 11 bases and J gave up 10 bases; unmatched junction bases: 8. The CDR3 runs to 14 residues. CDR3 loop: CASGTSGRAWEQFF. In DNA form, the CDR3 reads TGTGCCTCAGGGACTAGCGGGAGGGCCTGGGAGCAGTTCTTC.

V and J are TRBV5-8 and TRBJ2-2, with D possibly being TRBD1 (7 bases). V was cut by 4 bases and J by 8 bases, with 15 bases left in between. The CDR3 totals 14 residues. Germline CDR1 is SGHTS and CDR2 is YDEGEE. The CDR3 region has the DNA TGTGCCAGCAGCGGAAGGACAGGAGGGGGGGAGCTGTTTTTT. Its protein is CASSGRTGGGELFF. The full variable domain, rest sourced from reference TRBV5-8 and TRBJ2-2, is EAGVTQSPTHLIKTRGQQATLRCSPISGHTSVYWYQQALGLGLQFLLWYDEGEERNRGNFPPRFSGRQFPNYSSELNVNALELEDSALYLCASSGRTGGGELFFGEGSRLTVL.

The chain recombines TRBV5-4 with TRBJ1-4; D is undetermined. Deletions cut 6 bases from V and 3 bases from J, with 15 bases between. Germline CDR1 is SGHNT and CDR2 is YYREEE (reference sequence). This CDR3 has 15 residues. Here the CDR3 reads CASKSAEGANEKLFF. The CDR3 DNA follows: TGTGCCAGCAAATCCGCGGAGGGCGCTAATGAAAAACTGTTTTTT.

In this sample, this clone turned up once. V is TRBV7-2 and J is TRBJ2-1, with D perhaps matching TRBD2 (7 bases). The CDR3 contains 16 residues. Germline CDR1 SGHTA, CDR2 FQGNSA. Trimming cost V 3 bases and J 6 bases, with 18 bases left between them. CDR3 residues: CASSFAGAGVGNEQFF. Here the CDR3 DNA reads TGTGCCAGCAGCTTTGCAGGGGCGGGAGTAGGCAATGAGCAGTTCTTC.

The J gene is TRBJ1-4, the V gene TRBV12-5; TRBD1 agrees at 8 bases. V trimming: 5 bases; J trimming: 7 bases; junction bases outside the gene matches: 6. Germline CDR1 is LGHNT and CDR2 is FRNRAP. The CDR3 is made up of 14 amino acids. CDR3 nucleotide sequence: TGTGCTAGTGGTCCAGGGGGCGTAGGTGAAAAACTGTTTTTT. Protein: CASGPGGVGEKLFF. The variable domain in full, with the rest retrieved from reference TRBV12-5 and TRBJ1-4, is DARVTQTPRHKVTEMGQEVTMRCQPILGHNTVFWYRQTMMQGLELLAYFRNRAPLDDSGMPKDRFSAEMPDATLATLKIQPSEPRDSAVYFCASGPGGVGEKLFFGSGTQLSVL.

The CDR3 sequence is CASSLSNQETQYF. CDR3 in DNA: TGCGCCAGCAGCCTCAGTAACCAAGAGACCCAGTACTTC. The V gene is TRBV5-1, the J gene TRBJ2-5; D remains ambiguous. Deletions cut 4 bases from V and 0 bases from J, with 7 bases between. The germline V gene has CDR1 SGHRS and CDR2 YFSETQ. The CDR3 sequence is 13 residues long.

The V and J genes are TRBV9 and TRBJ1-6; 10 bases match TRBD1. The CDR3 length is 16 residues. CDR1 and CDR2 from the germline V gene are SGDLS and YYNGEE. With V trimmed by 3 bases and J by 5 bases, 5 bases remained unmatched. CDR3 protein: CASSALGTGDNSPLHF. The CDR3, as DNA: TGTGCCAGCAGCGCGCTGGGGACAGGGGATAATTCACCCCTCCACTTT.

CDR3 sequence: CASSQVGLPGRFPTLNTEAFF. The CDR3 DNA reads as TGTGCCAGTAGTCAGGTTGGGTTACCAGGCCGTTTTCCCACCCTGAACACTGAAGCTTTCTTT. J is TRBJ1-1 and V is TRBV19, with unresolved D. The germline gives CDR1 LNHDA, CDR2 SQIVND (reference sequence). CDR3 length equals 21 residues. V lost 5 bases and J 0 bases, leaving 31 bases between the germline ends.

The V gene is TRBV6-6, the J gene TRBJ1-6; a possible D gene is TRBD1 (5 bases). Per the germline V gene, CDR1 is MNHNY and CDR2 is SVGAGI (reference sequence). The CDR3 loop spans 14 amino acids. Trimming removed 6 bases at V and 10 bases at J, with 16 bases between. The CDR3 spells CASRGPGLKSPLHF. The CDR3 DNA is TGTGCCAGCAGGGGCCCGGGACTGAAATCACCCCTCCACTTT.

The CDR3 nucleotides are TGTGCCAGCAGTGTTGGCGATGAAAAACTGTTTTTT. Protein: CASSVGDEKLFF. This sequence joins TRBV2 and TRBJ1-4; no reliable D call. This CDR3 contains 12 residues. With 4 bases removed from V and 6 bases from J, the gap between germline ends came to 6 bases. Per the germline V gene, CDR1 is SNHLY and CDR2 is FYNNEI.

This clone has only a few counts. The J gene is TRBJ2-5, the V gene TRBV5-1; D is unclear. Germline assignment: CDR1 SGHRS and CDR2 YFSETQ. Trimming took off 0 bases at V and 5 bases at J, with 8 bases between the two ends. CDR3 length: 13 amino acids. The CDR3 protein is CASSLALGETQYF. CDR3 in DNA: TGCGCCAGCAGCTTGGCCCTAGGGGAGACCCAGTACTTC.

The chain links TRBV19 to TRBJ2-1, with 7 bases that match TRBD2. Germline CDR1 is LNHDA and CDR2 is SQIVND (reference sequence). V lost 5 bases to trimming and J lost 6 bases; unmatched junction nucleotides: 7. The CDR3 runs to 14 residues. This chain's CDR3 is CASSGLVLSNEQFF. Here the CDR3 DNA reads TGTGCCAGTAGTGGACTAGTATTATCCAATGAGCAGTTCTTC.

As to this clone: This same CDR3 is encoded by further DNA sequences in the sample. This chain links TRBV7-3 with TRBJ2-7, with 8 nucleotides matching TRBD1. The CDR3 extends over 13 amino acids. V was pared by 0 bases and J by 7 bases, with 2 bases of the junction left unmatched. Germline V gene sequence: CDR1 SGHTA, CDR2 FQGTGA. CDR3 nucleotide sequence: TGTGCCAGCAGCTTAACGGGGACAGGAGAGCAGTACTTC. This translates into CASSLTGTGEQYF.

CDR3 nucleotide sequence: TGTGCCAGCCTCCGGGACCTCGGGGAAAAACTGTTTTTT. Its translation is CASLRDLGEKLFF. The chain links TRBV2 to TRBJ1-4, with D possibly matching TRBD1 (5 bases). Trimming cost V 8 bases and J 8 bases, with 15 bases left between them. The CDR3 runs to 13 residues. In germline, CDR1 is SNHLY, CDR2 FYNNEI. Supplemented by reference TRBV2 and TRBJ1-4, the full variable domain reads EPEVTQTPSHQVTQMGQEVILRCVPISNHLYFYWYRQILGQKVEFLVSFYNNEISEKSEIFDDQFSVERPDGSNFTLKIRSTKLEDSAMYFCASLRDLGEKLFFGSGTQLSVL.

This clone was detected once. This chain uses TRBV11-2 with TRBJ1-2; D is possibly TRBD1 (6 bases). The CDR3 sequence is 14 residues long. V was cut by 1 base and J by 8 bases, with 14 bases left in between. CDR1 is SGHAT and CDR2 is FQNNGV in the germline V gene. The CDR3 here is CASSLGRGARGYTF. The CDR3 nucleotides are TGTGCCAGCAGCTTAGGGCGGGGGGCGCGAGGCTACACCTTC. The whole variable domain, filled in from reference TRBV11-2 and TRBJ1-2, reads EAGVAQSPRYKIIEKRQSVAFWCNPISGHATLYWYQQILGQGPKLLIQFQNNGVVDDSQLPKDRFSAERLKGVDSTLKIQPAKLEDSAVYLCASSLGRGARGYTFGSGTRLTVV.

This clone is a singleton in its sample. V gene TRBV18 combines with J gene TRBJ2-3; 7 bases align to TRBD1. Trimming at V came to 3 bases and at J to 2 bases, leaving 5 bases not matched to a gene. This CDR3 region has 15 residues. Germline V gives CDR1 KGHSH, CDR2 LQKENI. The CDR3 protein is CASSPRQGYTDTQYF. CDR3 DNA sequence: TGTGCCAGCTCACCGCGACAGGGATACACAGATACGCAGTATTTT. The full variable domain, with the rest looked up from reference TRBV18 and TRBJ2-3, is NAGVMQNPRHLVRRRGQEARLRCSPMKGHSHVYWYRQLPEEGLKFMVYLQKENIIDESGMPKERFSAEFPKEGPSILRIQQVVRGDSAAYFCASSPRQGYTDTQYFGPGTRLTVL.

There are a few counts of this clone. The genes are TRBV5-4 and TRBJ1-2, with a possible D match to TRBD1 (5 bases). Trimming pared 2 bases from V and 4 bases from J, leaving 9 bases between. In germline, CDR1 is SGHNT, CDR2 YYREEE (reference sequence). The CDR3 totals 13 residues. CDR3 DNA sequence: TGTGCCAGCAGCTTTTTAGACAGCTATGGCTACACCTTC. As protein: CASSFLDSYGYTF.

The CDR3 here is CSVGGLQGRGQYGYTF. CDR3 coding DNA: TGCAGCGTTGGGGGACTACAGGGGCGAGGACAATATGGCTACACCTTC. The gene calls are TRBV29-1 and TRBJ1-2; TRBD1 matches at 7 bases. The trim removed 4 bases at V and 5 bases at J, leaving 16 bases unmatched. Germline values: CDR1 SQVTM, CDR2 ANQGSEA. This CDR3 comprises 16 residues. The full variable domain, in which reference TRBV29-1 and TRBJ1-2 provide the parts outside the CDR3, is SAVISQKPSRDICQRGTSLTIQCQVDSQVTMMFWYRQQPGQSLTLIATANQGSEATYESGFVIDKFPISRPNLTFSTLTVSNMSPEDSSIYLCSVGGLQGRGQYGYTFGSGTRLTVV.

The CDR3 here is CASSLGLSGSTDTQYF. The CDR3 DNA reads TGCGCCAGCAGCTTGGGACTTAGCGGGAGCACAGATACGCAGTATTTT. The chain carries TRBV5-1 and TRBJ2-3; 7 bases align to TRBD2. This CDR3 has 16 residues. CDR1 SGHRS and CDR2 YFSETQ come from the germline V gene. The ends lost 0 bases at V and 0 bases at J; junction bases unmatched: 4. Full variable domain (rest looked up from reference TRBV5-1 and TRBJ2-3): KAGVTQTPRYLIKTRGQQVTLSCSPISGHRSVSWYQQTPGQGLQFLFEYFSETQRNKGNFPGRFSGRQFSNSRSEMNVSTLELGDSALYLCASSLGLSGSTDTQYFGPGTRLTVL.

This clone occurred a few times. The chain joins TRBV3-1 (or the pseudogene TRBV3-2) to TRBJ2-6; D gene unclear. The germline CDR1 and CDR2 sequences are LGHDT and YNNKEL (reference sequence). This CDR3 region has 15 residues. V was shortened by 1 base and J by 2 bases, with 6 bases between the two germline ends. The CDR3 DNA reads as TGTGCCAGCAGCCAAGGCACTACTGGGGCCAACGTCCTGACTTTC. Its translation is CASSQGTTGANVLTF.

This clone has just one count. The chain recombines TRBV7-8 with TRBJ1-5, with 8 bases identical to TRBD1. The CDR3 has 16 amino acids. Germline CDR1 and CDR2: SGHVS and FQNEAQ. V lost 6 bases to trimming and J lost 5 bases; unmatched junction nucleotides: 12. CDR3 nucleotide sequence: TGTGCCAGCAGTTCCCCGGACAGGGCTAGGGATCAGCCCCAGCATTTT. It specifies CASSSPDRARDQPQHF.

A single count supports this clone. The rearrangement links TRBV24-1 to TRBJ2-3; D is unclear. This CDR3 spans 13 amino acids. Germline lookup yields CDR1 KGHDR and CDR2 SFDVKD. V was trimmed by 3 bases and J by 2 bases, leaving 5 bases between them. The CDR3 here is CATSDTYTDTQYF. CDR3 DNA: TGTGCCACCAGTGATACTTACACAGATACGCAGTATTTT.

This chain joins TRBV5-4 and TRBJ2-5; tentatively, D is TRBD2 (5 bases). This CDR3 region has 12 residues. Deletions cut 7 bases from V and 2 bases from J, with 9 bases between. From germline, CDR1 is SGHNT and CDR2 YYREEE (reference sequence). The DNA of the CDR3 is TGTGCCAGCGGGCGGGCACAAGAGACCCAGTACTTC. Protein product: CASGRAQETQYF.

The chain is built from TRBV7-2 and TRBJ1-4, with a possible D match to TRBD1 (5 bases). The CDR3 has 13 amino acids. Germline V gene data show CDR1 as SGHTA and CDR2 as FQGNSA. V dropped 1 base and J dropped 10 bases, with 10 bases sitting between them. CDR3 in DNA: TGTGCCAGCAGCTTAGAGGGGCCCCCAAAACTGTTTTTT. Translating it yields CASSLEGPPKLFF.

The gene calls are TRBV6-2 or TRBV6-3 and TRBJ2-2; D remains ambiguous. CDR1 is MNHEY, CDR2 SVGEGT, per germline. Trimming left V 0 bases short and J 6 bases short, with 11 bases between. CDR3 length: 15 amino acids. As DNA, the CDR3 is TGTGCCAGCAGTTACTCATGGCTAGAGGCCGGGGAGCTGTTTTTT. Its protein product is CASSYSWLEAGELFF.

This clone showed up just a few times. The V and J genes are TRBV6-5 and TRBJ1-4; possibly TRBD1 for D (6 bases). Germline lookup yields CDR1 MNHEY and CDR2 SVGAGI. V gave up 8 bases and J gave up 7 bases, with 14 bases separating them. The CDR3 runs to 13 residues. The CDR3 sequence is CASSMGAREKLFF. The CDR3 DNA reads TGTGCCAGCTCAATGGGGGCTCGTGAAAAACTGTTTTTT.